This passage covers 7 T cell receptor beta chains from one sample sequenced in a study of blood T cell repertoires in COVID-19. TCRdb keeps only in-frame clones here, not all; method: immunoSEQ multiplex PCR. The data show roughly 45,000 clones, roughly 85% seen once. Sequencing was performed on peripheral blood. The source of these receptors is a man between 60 and 75 years old with active COVID-19.

This chain connects TRBV6-5 to TRBJ2-3, with 9 bases fitting TRBD2. CDR3 length: 14 residues. V lost 8 bases to trimming and J lost 3 bases; unmatched junction nucleotides: 6. Germline V gene lookup returns CDR1 MNHEY and CDR2 SVGAGI. In nucleotides, the CDR3 is TGTGCCAGCGGGCTAGCGGGGACGACAGATACGCAGTATTTT. Encoded protein: CASGLAGTTDTQYF.

The chain has TRBV3-1 (or the pseudogene TRBV3-2) and TRBJ1-1; D gene uncertain. The CDR3 spans 13 residues. In germline, CDR1 is LGHDT, CDR2 YNNKEL (reference sequence). Trimming cost V 1 base and J 7 bases, with 10 bases left between them. CDR3 amino acids: CASSQGGGGEAFF. The CDR3 nucleotides are TGTGCCAGCAGCCAAGGCGGAGGCGGTGAAGCTTTCTTT.

V usage is TRBV7-3 and J usage is TRBJ2-2; the D gene is possibly TRBD2 (6 bases). This CDR3 is built from 20 residues. V was shortened by 2 bases and J by 2 bases, with 24 bases between the two germline ends. The germline gives CDR1 SGHTA, CDR2 FQGTGA. Here the CDR3 DNA reads TGTGCCAGCAGCTTATCGCGAGGGGTAGCGGTGGGCATTAACACCGGGGAGCTGTTTTTT. Translating gives CASSLSRGVAVGINTGELFF.

The chain uses TRBV6-5 and TRBJ1-1; D is perhaps TRBD1 (5 bases). Per the germline V gene, CDR1 is MNHEY and CDR2 is SVGAGI. Trimming took 5 bases from V and 4 from J, leaving 11 bases between them. The CDR3 spans 13 residues. The CDR3 sequence: CASSLIRGTEAFF. The CDR3 nucleotides are TGTGCCAGCAGTCTGATTAGGGGCACTGAAGCTTTCTTT.

This sequence joins TRBV7-9 and TRBJ2-2; possibly TRBD2 for D (5 bases). This CDR3 contains 14 residues. The germline V gene encodes CDR1 SEHNR and CDR2 FQNEAQ (reference sequence). The V end lost 5 bases, the J end lost 6 bases, and 13 bases lay between the germline ends. The CDR3 spells CASSTRGPSGELFF. CDR3 in DNA: TGTGCCAGCAGCACTCGAGGGCCCTCCGGGGAGCTGTTTTTT.

The rearrangement joins TRBV5-5 to TRBJ1-2, with 7 bases fitting TRBD1. The CDR3 runs to 13 residues. The trim removed 4 bases at V and 3 bases at J, leaving 3 bases unmatched. Germline V gene lookup returns CDR1 SGHKS and CDR2 YYEKEE (reference sequence). CDR3 amino acids: CASSDRVDYGYTF. CDR3 nucleotides: TGTGCCAGCAGCGACAGGGTCGACTATGGCTACACCTTC. Drawing the rest from reference TRBV5-5 and TRBJ1-2, the complete variable domain is DAGVTQSPTHLIKTRGQQVTLRCSPISGHKSVSWYQQVLGQGPQFIFQYYEKEERGRGNFPDRFSARQFPNYSSELNVNALLLGDSALYLCASSDRVDYGYTFGSGTRLTVV.

This clone was seen just once. CDR3 amino acids: CASSFGGSPYEQYF. Here the CDR3 DNA reads TGTGCCAGCAGCTTTGGGGGCAGTCCCTACGAGCAGTACTTC. The V call is TRBV7-2, the J call TRBJ2-7, with D perhaps TRBD1 (6 bases). V dropped 3 bases and J dropped 2 bases, with 11 bases sitting between them. Germline values: CDR1 SGHTA, CDR2 FQGNSA. This CDR3 comprises 14 residues. Based on the CDR3 plus reference TRBV7-2 and TRBJ2-7, the full variable domain is GAGVSQSPSNKVTEKGKDVELRCDPISGHTALYWYRQSLGQGLEFLIYFQGNSAPDKSGLPSDRFSAERTGGSVSTLTIQRTQQEDSAVYLCASSFGGSPYEQYFGPGTRLTVT.